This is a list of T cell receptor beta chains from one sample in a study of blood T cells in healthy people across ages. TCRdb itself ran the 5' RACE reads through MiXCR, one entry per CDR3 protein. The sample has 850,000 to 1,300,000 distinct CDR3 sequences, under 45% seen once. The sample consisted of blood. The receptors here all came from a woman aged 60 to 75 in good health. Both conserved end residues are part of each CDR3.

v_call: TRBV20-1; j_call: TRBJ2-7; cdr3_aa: CSARGGQGRHEQYF
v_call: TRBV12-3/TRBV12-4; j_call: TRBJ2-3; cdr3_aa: CASSYMDSPSTDTQYF
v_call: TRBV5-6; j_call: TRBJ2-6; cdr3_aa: CASTPQGANVLTF
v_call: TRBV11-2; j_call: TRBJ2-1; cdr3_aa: CASSFGTGGDEQFF
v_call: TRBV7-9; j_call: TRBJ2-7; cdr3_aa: CASSSTTVGPPSMEQYF
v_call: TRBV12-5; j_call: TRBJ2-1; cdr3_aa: CASGLVVASPYNEQFF
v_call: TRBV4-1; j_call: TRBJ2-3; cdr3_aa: CASSHPASGRTDTQYF
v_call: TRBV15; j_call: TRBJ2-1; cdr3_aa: CATALKPGLLYNEQFF
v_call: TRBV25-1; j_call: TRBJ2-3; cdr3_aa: CASSDPSGNTDTQYF
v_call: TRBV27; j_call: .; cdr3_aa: CASRWDRSSYNEQYF
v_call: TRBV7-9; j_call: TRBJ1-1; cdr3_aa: CASSSFGRGQLNTEAFF
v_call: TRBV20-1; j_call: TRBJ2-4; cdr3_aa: CSARRLAEGSRWNIQYF
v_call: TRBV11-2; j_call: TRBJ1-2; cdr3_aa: CASSLVRGEGYTF
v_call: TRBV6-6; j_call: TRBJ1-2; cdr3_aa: CASSYGTDYGYTF
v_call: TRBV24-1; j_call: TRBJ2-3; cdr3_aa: CATSDPSPAGVGTDTQYF
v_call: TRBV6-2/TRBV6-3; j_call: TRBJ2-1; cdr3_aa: CASSYSGLAGDTLYNEQFF
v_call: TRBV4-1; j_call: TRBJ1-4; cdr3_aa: CASSFRDRGGEKLFF
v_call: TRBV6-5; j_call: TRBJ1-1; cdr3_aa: CASSYGTVSTEAFF
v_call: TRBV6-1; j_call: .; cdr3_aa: CASSEPREGTYEQYF
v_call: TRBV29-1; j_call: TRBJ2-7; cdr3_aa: CSVSTGDFYEQYF
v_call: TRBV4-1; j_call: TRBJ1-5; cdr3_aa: CASSPVDMGFSNQSQHF
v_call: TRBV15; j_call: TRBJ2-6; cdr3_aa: CATSSLGLTGANVLTF
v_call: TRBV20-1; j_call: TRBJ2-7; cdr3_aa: CSARPLDGYEQYF
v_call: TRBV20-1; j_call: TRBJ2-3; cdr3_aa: CSARDPAGGVDTQYF
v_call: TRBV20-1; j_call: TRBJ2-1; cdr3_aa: CSATREGLAGYNEQFF
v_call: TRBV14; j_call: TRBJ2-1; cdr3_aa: CASSRGIRERDNERFF
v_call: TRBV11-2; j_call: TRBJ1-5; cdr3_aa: CASSLSPGQGQPQHF
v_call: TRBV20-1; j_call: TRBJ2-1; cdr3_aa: CSAPHPGTAYNEQFF
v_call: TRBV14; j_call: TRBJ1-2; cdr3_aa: CASSHGGWRYGYTF
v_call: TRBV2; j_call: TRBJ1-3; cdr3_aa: CASSETPSSGNTIYF
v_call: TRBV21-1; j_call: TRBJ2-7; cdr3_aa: CASSKEPGLLHYEQYF
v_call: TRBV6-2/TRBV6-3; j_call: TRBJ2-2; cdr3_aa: CATRDVNTGELFF
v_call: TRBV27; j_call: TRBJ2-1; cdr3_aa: CASSTTRGYNEQFF
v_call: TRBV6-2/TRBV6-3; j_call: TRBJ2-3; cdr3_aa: CASSYPSGRADTDTQYF
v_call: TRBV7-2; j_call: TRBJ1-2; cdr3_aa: CASSLDVGNNYGYTF
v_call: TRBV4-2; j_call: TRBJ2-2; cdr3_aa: CASSQDPAPTSGRAGNTGELFF
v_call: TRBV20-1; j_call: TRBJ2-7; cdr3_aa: CSALDIPYEQYF
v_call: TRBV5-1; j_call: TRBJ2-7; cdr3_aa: CASSSSGTGVQEQYF
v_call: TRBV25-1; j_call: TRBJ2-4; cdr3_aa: CASTRLGAQYF
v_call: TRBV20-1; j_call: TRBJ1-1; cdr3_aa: CRALQGMNTEAFF
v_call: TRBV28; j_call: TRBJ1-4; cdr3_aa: CASSLPALELFF
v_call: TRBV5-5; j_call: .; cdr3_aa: CASSLGLAGRLEQYF
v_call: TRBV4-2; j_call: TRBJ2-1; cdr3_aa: CASSQLAGGPMNEQFF